A single sample gave rise to the 15 T cell receptor beta chains below, sequenced in a study of T cells in Graves' hyperthyroidism and ophthalmopathy. Amplified regions were TCR beta CDR3 sequences from RNA transcripts. First-round RT-PCR with HTBI primers amplified the TCR CDR3 region. From the multiplex PCR reads, TCRdb called clonotypes with MiXCR, one entry per CDR3 protein. The data contain some 600,000 distinct CDR3 sequences, just over 45% of them singletons. Sequencing was performed on peripheral blood or thyroid tissue (not recorded which). These receptors were taken from a woman aged 18-29 years with Graves' hyperthyroidism.

The chain employs TRBV2 and TRBJ2-5, with D possibly being TRBD1 (8 bases). The CDR3 sequence is 15 residues long. Trimming removed 6 bases from V and 2 bases from J, with 16 bases in between. Germline CDR1 SNHLY, CDR2 FYNNEI. In nucleotides, the CDR3 is TGTGCCAGCAGCGCCACAGGGGGAGGGCAAGAGACCCAGTACTTC. Translated: CASSATGGGQETQYF. Complete variable domain (other parts from reference TRBV2 and TRBJ2-5): EPEVTQTPSHQVTQMGQEVILRCVPISNHLYFYWYRQILGQKVEFLVSFYNNEISEKSEIFDDQFSVERPDGSNFTLKIRSTKLEDSAMYFCASSATGGGQETQYFGPGTRLLVL.

The chain carries TRBV25-1 and TRBJ2-5; D may be TRBD2 (7 bases). V lost 1 base and J 4 bases, leaving 13 bases between the germline ends. From germline, CDR1 is MGHDK and CDR2 SYGVNS. The CDR3 has 15 residues. The CDR3 DNA follows: TGTGCCAGCAGTGAATTGGGGGGGCGGGGAGAGACCCAGTACTTC. Amino acid sequence: CASSELGGRGETQYF.

The CDR3 region has the DNA TGCAGAGGACAGGGCTCTGGGGCCAACGTCCTGACTTTC. It is translated as CRGQGSGANVLTF. The chain recombines TRBV29-1 with TRBJ2-6; TRBD1 aligns across 8 bases. CDR3 length: 13 amino acids. Germline V CDR1 and CDR2: SQVTM, ANQGSEA.

This clonotype was detected many times. The rearrangement links TRBV2 to TRBJ2-5, with 12 bases identical to TRBD2. This CDR3 spans 15 amino acids. The V gene end was trimmed by 3 bases and the J gene end by 4 bases; junction bases not matched to a gene: 3. Germline CDR1 is SNHLY and CDR2 is FYNNEI. The CDR3 region is CASSDLGLAGETQYF. CDR3 nucleotides: TGTGCCAGCAGTGATTTGGGACTAGCGGGAGAGACCCAGTACTTC.

Details on this clonotype: Germline is not matched at one junction end, which may reflect a read error. The DNA for the CDR3 is TGTGCCAGCAACTTAGCCCAAATGACGCACCCCAACACCGGGGAGCTGTTTTTT. It encodes CASNLAQMTHPNTGELFF. This chain uses TRBV7-9 with TRBJ2-2; no clear D gene. Germline V gives CDR1 SEHNR, CDR2 FQNEAQ (reference sequence). CDR3 length equals 18 residues.

This rearrangement joins TRBV12-3 or TRBV12-4 to TRBJ1-1; TRBD1 matches at 9 bases. Trimming cost V 5 bases and J 11 bases; bases outside gene matches: 3. This CDR3 is 11 amino acids long. CDR3 in DNA: TGTGCCAGCAGTCCAGGACAGGGGGCTTTCTTT. Translating gives CASSPGQGAFF.

This clonotype has a count of ten or more. The chain is built from TRBV7-2 and TRBJ2-7, with D tentatively TRBD1 (6 bases). The ends were cut back, 5 bases at V and 6 bases at J, with 11 bases in the middle. The CDR3 extends over 12 amino acids. Germline CDR1 reads SGHTA; CDR2 reads FQGNSA. The CDR3 reads CASSPQGGEQYF. CDR3 DNA: TGTGCCAGCAGCCCACAGGGTGGCGAGCAGTACTTC.

This clonotype was seen more than once but under ten times. The chain carries TRBV9 and TRBJ1-1; 8 nucleotides agree with TRBD1. The V gene end was trimmed by 1 base and the J gene end by 1 base; junction bases not matched to a gene: 9. This CDR3 is built from 17 residues. CDR1 and CDR2 from the germline V gene are SGDLS and YYNGEE. CDR3 coding DNA: TGTGCCAGCAGCGTAATGGGAAGGACAGGGCGGAACACTGAAGCTTTCTTT. Translation gives CASSVMGRTGRNTEAFF.

The genes are TRBV10-3 and TRBJ2-7; D remains unclear. CDR1 and CDR2 from the germline V gene are ENHRY and SYGVKD. The CDR3 runs 13 residues. V shed 10 bases and J shed 2 bases, with 15 bases lying between them. The CDR3 is CATSPRNAYEQYF. The CDR3 coding sequence is TGTGCCACGAGTCCCCGGAACGCCTACGAGCAGTACTTC.

This clonotype was found a few times. The genes are TRBV24-1 and TRBJ2-5, with a weak D call TRBD2 (5 bases). The CDR3 has 12 residues. V lost 3 bases to trimming and J lost 5 bases, with 6 bases between them. The V gene's germline CDR1 is KGHDR and CDR2 SFDVKD. In DNA form, the CDR3 reads TGTGCCACCAGTGATCCGGGGGAGACCCAGTACTTC. It translates to CATSDPGETQYF.

The genes are TRBV13 and TRBJ1-4; D gene unclear. Germline V lookup: CDR1 PRHDT, CDR2 FYEKMQ (reference sequence). V shed 1 base and J shed 0 bases, with 9 bases lying between them. CDR3 length: 16 amino acids. The CDR3 DNA reads TGTGCCAGCAGCTTAGTGTCTCCCGCAACTAATGAAAAACTGTTTTTT. Protein sequence: CASSLVSPATNEKLFF.

The rearrangement uses TRBV2 and TRBJ1-2; D is possibly TRBD1 (5 bases). Between the trimmed V and J ends, which lost 5 bases and 4 bases, there was a span of 11 bases. Germline values: CDR1 SNHLY, CDR2 FYNNEI. The CDR3 is 13 amino acids. The CDR3 DNA reads as TGTGCCAGCAGTCAAGGGGCACTCTATGGCTACACCTTC. This gives the protein CASSQGALYGYTF.

This clonotype showed up many times. The chain carries TRBV2 and TRBJ1-2; D is unclear. Trimming took 8 bases from V and 2 from J, leaving 15 bases between them. Looked up from germline, CDR1 is SNHLY and CDR2 is FYNNEI. The CDR3 is made up of 14 amino acids. CDR3 nucleotides: TGTGCCAGCTGGACTGCCGCTGGGAACTATGGCTACACCTTC. It specifies CASWTAAGNYGYTF. Complete variable domain (other parts from reference TRBV2 and TRBJ1-2): EPEVTQTPSHQVTQMGQEVILRCVPISNHLYFYWYRQILGQKVEFLVSFYNNEISEKSEIFDDQFSVERPDGSNFTLKIRSTKLEDSAMYFCASWTAAGNYGYTFGSGTRLTVV.

About this clonotype: This may be a read error: a much more frequent sequence differs by one nucleotide. The chain joins TRBV25-1 to TRBJ2-7; no reliable D call. Germline V gene sequence: CDR1 MGHDK, CDR2 SYGVNS. V was trimmed by 6 bases and J by 3 bases, leaving 9 bases between them. CDR3 length equals 12 residues. CDR3 DNA sequence: TGTGCCAGCAGGGACGGAAACTACGAGCAGTACTTC. Translating gives CASRDGNYEQYF.

This clonotype was counted at least ten times. The rearrangement links TRBV5-1 to TRBJ1-1; 7 nucleotides agree with TRBD1. The ends lost 0 bases at V and 1 base at J; junction bases unmatched: 3. The CDR3 loop spans 15 amino acids. Germline V gene lookup returns CDR1 SGHRS and CDR2 YFSETQ. Here the CDR3 reads CASSLEDRRNTEAFF. The DNA for the CDR3 is TGCGCCAGCAGCTTGGAGGACAGGCGGAACACTGAAGCTTTCTTT.